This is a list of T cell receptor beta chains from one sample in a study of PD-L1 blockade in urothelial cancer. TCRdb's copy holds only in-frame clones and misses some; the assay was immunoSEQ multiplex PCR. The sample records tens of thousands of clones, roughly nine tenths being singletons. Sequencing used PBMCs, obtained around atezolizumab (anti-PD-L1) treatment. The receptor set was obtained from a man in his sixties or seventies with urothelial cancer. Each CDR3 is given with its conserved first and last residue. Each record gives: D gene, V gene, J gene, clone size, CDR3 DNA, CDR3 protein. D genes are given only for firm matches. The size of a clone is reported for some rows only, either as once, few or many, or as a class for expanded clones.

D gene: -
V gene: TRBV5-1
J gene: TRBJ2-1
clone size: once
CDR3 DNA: TGCGCCAGCAGCTATGGGACTCTAGACAATGAGCAGTTCTTC
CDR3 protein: CASSYGTLDNEQFF

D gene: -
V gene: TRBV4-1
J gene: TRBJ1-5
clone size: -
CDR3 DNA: TGCGCCAGCAGCCAGGAACCGGGGGGCAATCAGCCCCAGCATTTT
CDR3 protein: CASSQEPGGNQPQHF

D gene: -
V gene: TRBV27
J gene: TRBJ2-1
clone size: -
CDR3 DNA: TGTGCCAGCAGTCTAGGGGGGGTGGGCTACAATGAGCAGTTCTTC
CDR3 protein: CASSLGGVGYNEQFF

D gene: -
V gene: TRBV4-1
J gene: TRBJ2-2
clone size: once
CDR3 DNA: TGCGCCAGCAGCCCGTTAGCGGCCACCGGGGAGCTGTTTTTT
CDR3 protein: CASSPLAATGELFF

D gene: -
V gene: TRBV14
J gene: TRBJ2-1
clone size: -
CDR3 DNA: TGTGCCAGCAGTCTACGGGTAGAGATAAACAATGAGCAGTTCTTC
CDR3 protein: CASSLRVEINNEQFF

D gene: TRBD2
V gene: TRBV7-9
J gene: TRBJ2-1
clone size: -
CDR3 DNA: TGTGCCAGCAGCTTATCGCCTAGCGGGAGGGCCGATGAGCAGTTCTTC
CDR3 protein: CASSLSPSGRADEQFF

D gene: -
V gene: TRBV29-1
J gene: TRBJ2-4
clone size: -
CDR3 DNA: TGCAGCGTTAGCGGTTCGGCTTCCGCCAACATTCAGTACTTC
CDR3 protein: CSVSGSASANIQYF

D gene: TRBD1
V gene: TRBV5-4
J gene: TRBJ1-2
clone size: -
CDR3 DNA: TGTGCCAGCAGCGTCAGTGGACAGGGGGGGGTCTATGGCTACACCTTC
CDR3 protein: CASSVSGQGGVYGYTF

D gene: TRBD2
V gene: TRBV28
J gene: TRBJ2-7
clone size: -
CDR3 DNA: TGTGCCAGCAGAACGGGAGGCCCACGCCCCTACGAGCAGTACTTC
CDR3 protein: CASRTGGPRPYEQYF

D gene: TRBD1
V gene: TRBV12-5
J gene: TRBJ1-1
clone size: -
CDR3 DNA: TGTGCTAGTGGTTTGTCCTCCGGGACAGTCCACCCGGAAGCTTTCTTT
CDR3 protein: CASGLSSGTVHPEAFF

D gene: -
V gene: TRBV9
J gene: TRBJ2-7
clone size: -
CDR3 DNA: TGTGCCAGCAGCGTAGAACAGGGTAGTTACGAGCAGTACTTC
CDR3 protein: CASSVEQGSYEQYF

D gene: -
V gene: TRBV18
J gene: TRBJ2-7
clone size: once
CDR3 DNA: TGTGCCAGCTCACCACCGATGGTAGCCCACGAGCAGTACTTC
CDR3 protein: CASSPPMVAHEQYF

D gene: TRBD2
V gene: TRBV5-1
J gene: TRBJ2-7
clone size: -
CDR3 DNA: TGCGCCAGCAGCTTGGTTTCGGCGGGAGGACACGAGCAGTACTTC
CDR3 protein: CASSLVSAGGHEQYF

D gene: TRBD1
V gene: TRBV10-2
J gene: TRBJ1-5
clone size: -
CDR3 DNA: TGCGCCAGCAGTTTTACCGGGACAGGCGATCAGCCCCAGCATTTT
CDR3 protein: CASSFTGTGDQPQHF

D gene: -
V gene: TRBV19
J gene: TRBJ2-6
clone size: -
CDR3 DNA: TGTGCCAGTAAATCGCAGCGATCTGGGGCCAACGTCCTGACTTTC
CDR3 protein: CASKSQRSGANVLTF

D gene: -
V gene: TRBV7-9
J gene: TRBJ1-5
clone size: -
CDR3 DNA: TGTGCCAGCTCCCGTGGGGGGGAGGCTCAGCCCCAGCATTTT
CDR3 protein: CASSRGGEAQPQHF

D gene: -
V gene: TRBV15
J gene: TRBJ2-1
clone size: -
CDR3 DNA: TGTGCCACCAGCAGAGGGCCCCAGGGGCAGTTCTTC
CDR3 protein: CATSRGPQGQFF